This T cell receptor (beta chain) is drawn from a study of shared clonotypes between healthy human individuals. Study context: The composition of the donors was a couple of women and a few men aged 18 to 49. Study outcomes and limitations: Clonotypes shared by all four donors outscored non-shared clonotypes in generation probability. Larger estimated richness was generally recorded for naive subsets relative to memory subsets.

About this clone: As yet, its antigen is unknown.

Profiled with immunoSEQ multiplex PCR; TCRdb holds only in-frame clones, not every one. The sample has around 2.1 million clones; about 92% are singletons. Positively selected for CCR7, the CD45RO-negative cells used as naive CD8 cells excluded terminally differentiated effector memory CD45RA+ cells. This CDR3 spans 14 amino acids. From germline, CDR1 is MNHEY and CDR2 SMNVEV (reference sequence). Trimming took 5 bases from V and 7 from J, leaving 18 bases between them. The TCR sequence derives from a man in his late teens or twenties in good health. Some clones in this sample may be carry-over from other donors' samples. The chain couples TRBV27 to TRBJ2-7; a weak D match, TRBD1 (5 bases). Source material: naive CD8+ T cells from PBMCs. The CDR3 here is CASSPSAWGSEQYF. CDR3 nucleotides: TGTGCCAGCAGTCCCTCCGCCTGGGGCAGTGAGCAGTACTTC.